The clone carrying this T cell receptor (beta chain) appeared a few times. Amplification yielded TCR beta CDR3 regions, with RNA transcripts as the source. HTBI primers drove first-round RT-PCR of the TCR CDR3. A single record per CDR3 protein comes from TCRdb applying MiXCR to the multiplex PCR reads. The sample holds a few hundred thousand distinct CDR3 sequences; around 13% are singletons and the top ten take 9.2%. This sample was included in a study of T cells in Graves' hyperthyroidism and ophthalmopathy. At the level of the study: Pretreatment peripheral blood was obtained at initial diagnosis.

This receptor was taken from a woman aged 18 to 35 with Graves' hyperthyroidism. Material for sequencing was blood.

The CDR3 protein is CASSLGGTGENQPQHF. In DNA, the CDR3 is TGCGCCAGCAGCTTGGGGGGGACAGGCGAGAATCAGCCCCAGCATTTT. The rearrangement links TRBV5-1 to TRBJ1-5, with 8 nucleotides matching TRBD1. Trimming at V came to 0 bases and at J to 4 bases, leaving 6 bases not matched to a gene. CDR1 SGHRS and CDR2 YFSETQ come from the germline V gene. This CDR3 region has 16 residues.